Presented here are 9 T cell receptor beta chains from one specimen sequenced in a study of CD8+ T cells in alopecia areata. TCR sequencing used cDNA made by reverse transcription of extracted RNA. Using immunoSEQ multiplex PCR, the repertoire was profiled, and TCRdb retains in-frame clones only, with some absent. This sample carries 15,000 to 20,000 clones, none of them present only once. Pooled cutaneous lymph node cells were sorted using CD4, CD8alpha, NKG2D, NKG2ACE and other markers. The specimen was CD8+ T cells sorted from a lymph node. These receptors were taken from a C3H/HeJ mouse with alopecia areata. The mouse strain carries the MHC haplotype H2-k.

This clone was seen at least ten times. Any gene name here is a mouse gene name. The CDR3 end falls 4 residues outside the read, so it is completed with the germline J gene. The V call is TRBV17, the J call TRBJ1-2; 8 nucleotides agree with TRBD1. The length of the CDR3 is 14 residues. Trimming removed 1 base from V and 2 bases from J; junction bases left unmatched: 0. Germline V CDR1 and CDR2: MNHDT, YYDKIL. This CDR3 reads CASSRGTGNSDYTF. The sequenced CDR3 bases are TGTGCTAGCAGTAGAGGGACAGGGAACTCC. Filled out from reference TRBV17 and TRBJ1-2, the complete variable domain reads DTTVKQNPRYKLARVGKPVNLICSQTMNHDTMYWYQKKPNQAPKLLLFYYDKILNREADTFEKFQSSRPNNSFCSLYIGSAGLEYSAMYLCASSRGTGNSDYTFGSGTRLLVI.

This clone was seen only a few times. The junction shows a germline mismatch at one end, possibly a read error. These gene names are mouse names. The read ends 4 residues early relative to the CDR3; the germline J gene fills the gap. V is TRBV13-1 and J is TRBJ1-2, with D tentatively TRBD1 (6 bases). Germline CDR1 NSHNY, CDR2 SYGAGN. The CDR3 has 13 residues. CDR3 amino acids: CASGDLGGRDYTF. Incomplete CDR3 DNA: TGTGCCAGCGGTGATCTGGGGGGGCGC.

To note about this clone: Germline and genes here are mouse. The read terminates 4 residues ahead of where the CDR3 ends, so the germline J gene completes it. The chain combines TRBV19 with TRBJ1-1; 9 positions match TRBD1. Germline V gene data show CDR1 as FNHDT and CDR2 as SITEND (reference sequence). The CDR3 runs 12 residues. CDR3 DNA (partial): TGTGCCAGCAGCCGGGACAGGGAA. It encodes CASSRDRE. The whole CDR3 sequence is CASSRDREEVFF.

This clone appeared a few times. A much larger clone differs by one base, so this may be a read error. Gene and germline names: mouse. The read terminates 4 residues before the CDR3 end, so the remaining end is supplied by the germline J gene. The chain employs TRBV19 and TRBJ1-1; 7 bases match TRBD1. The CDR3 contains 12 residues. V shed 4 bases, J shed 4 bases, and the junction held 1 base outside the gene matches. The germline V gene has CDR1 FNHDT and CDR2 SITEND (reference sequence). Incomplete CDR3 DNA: TGTGCCAGCAGTCACAGGGGCACA. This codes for CASSHRGT. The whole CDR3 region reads CASSHRGTEVFF. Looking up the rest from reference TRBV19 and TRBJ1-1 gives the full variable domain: GGIITQTPKFLIGQEGQKLTLKCQQNFNHDTMYWYRQDSGKGLRLIYYSITENDLQKGDLSEGYDASREKKSSFSLTVTSAQKNEMAVFLCASSHRGTEVFFGKGTRLTVV.

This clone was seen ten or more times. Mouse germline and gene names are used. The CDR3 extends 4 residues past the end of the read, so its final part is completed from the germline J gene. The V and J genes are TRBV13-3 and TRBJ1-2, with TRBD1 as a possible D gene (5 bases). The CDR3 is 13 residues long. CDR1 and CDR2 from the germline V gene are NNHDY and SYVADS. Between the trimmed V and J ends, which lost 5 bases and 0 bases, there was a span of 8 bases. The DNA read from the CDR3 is TGTGCCAGCAGAACAGGAGCAAACTCC. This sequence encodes CASRTGANS. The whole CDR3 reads CASRTGANSDYTF.

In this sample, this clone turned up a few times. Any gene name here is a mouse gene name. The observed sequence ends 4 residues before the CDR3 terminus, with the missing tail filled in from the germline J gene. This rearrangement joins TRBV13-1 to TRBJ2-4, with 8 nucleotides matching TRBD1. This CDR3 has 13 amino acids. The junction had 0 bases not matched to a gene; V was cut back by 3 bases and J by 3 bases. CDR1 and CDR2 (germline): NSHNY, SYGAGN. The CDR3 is CASSGTGQNTLYF. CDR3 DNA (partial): TGTGCCAGCAGTGGGACAGGGCAAAAC.

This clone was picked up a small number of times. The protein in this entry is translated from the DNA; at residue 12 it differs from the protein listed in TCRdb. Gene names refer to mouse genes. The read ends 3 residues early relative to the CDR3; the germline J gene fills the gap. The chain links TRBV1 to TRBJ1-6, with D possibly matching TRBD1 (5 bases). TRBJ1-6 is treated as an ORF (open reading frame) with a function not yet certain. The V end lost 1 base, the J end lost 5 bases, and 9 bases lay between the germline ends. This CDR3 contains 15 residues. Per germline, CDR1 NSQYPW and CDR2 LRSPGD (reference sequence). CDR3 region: CTCSAVRVDNSPLYF. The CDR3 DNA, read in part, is TGCACCTGCAGTGCAGTCAGGGTGGATAATTCGCCC.

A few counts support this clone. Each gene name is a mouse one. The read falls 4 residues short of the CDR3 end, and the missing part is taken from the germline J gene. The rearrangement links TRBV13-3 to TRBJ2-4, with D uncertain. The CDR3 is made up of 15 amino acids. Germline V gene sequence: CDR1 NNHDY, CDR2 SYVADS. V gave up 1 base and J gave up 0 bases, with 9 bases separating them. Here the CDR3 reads CASSDIQHSQNTLYF. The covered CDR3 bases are TGTGCCAGCAGTGATATACAACATAGTCAAAAC.

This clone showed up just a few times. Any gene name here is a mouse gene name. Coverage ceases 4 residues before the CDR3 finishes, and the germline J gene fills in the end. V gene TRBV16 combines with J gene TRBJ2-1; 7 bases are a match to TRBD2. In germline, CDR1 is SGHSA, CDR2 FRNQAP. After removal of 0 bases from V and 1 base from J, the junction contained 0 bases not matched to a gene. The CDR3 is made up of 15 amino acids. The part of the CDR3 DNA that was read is TGTGCAAGCAGCTTAGATGGGGGGAACTATGCT. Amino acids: CASSLDGGNYA. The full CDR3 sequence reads CASSLDGGNYAEQFF.